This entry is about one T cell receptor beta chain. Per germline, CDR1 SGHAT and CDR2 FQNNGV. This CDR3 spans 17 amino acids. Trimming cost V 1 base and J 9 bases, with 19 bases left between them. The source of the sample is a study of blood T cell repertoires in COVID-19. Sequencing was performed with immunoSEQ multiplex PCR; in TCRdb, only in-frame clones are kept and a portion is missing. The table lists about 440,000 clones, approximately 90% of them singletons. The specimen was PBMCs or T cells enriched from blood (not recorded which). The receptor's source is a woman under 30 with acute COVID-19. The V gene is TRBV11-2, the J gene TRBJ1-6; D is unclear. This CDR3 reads CASSLAGSTGLGSPLHF. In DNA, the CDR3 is TGTGCCAGCAGCTTAGCCGGGTCAACCGGGTTAGGTTCACCCCTCCACTTT.